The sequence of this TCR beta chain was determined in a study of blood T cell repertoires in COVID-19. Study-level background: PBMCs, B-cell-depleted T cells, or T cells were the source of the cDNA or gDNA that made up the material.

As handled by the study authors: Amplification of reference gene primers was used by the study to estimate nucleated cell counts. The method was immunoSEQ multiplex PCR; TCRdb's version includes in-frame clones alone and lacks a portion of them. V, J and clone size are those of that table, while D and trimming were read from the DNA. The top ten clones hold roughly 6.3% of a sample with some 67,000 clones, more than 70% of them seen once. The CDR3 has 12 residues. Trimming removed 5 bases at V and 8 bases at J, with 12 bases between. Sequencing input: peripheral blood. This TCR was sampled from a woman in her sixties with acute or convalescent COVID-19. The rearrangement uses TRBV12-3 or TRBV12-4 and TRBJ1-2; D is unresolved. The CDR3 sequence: CASSRDSGGYTF. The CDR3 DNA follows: TGTGCCAGCAGTCGGGATTCCGGGGGCTACACCTTC.